The present T cell receptor beta chain was sequenced within a study of identifying expanded T cells in peripheral blood. The assay was immunoSEQ multiplex PCR, and TCRdb's table has in-frame clones only and misses some. The table has 100,000 to 150,000 clones, 84% seen once. The sequence derives from a person between 18 and 75 years old in good health. The sample comprised blood.

For the CDR3, the DNA is TGCGCCAGCAGCCAAGATCATGTCAGTTACTGGGGCTACACCTTC. Its translation is CASSQDHVSYWGYTF. This chain uses TRBV4-1 with TRBJ1-2; no reliable D call. The V end was cut by 0 bases, the J end by 8 bases, with 16 bases between. The CDR3 spans 15 residues. Per germline, CDR1 MGHRA and CDR2 YSYEKL.